The source of this T cell receptor beta chain is a study of preoperative IRX-2 immunotherapy in early breast cancer. Method: immunoSEQ multiplex PCR; TCRdb's copy keeps in-frame clones and lacks some. The sample lists roughly 43,000 clones, just under 95% occurring once. Documented treatment: preoperative locoregional IRX-2 cytokine immunotherapy. Patients received preoperative, locoregional IRX-2 cytokine immunotherapy in a phase Ib study. Germline V gives CDR1 LGHNA, CDR2 YSLEER. The CDR3 is 15 residues long. Trimming stripped 0 bases from V and 5 bases from J, with 12 bases between. V usage is TRBV4-3 and J usage is TRBJ2-3; D tentatively reads TRBD1 or TRBD2 (5 bases each). The origin of this receptor is a human donor with breast cancer. This sample comprised tumor tissue, obtained after IRX-2 immunotherapy. CDR3 loop: CASSQEAGRGDTQYF. The CDR3 region has the DNA TGCGCCAGCAGCCAAGAGGCAGGGAGAGGAGATACGCAGTATTTT.